These T cell receptor beta chains were read from a single sample in a study of blood T cell repertoires in COVID-19. Repertoires were generated with immunoSEQ multiplex PCR, while TCRdb's copy carries only in-frame clones and drops some. The sample records 150,000 to 160,000 clones, more than 80% being singletons. Sequencing was done on a sample of peripheral blood. The origin of the receptors is a woman aged 40-49 years with acute or convalescent COVID-19. Each CDR3 is given with its conserved first and last residue. A D gene is named only where the DNA matches it firmly. Where a row states a size, it is once, few, many or the class of an expanded clone; other rows omit it.

v_call	clone_size	d_call	j_call	cdr3_nt	cdr3_aa
TRBV6-6	NA	NA	TRBJ2-1	TGTGCCAGCAGTTATCCTCGACAGAAAGACAATGAGCAGTTCTTC	CASSYPRQKDNEQFF
TRBV13	NA	NA	TRBJ2-2	TGTGCCAGCGCCAGAAGCGGGGAGCTGTTTTTT	CASARSGELFF
TRBV28	NA	TRBD1	TRBJ1-5	TGTGCCAGCAGAATGAACAGGGGTCCTCAGCCCCAGCATTTT	CASRMNRGPQPQHF
TRBV5-5	NA	NA	TRBJ2-5	TGTGCCAGCAGCCACTGGACTGGAAGGGAAGAGACCCAGTACTTC	CASSHWTGREETQYF
TRBV7-2	NA	NA	TRBJ2-1	TGTGCCAGCAGCCTCAGCGGAGCCCCCAATGAGCAGTTCTTC	CASSLSGAPNEQFF
TRBV5-4	NA	TRBD1	TRBJ1-6	TGTGCCAGCAGCTACGGGACAGGGGGCGCATATTCACCCCTCCACTTT	CASSYGTGGAYSPLHF
TRBV12-3/TRBV12-4	NA	NA	TRBJ1-2	TGTGCCAGCAGTTACAGGGAATATGGCTACACCTTC	CASSYREYGYTF
TRBV7-9	NA	TRBD2	TRBJ2-1	TGTGCCAGCAGCTTACCTAGCGGGAGCACAGGGCAGTTCTTC	CASSLPSGSTGQFF
TRBV5-4	NA	TRBD1	TRBJ1-1	TGTGCCAGCAGCTTGGGGGACAGGGATGTCACTGAAGCTTTCTTT	CASSLGDRDVTEAFF
TRBV6-4	NA	TRBD2	TRBJ2-7	TGTGCCAGCATCCCAAGTGGGACTAGCAGCTACGAGCAGTACTTC	CASIPSGTSSYEQYF
TRBV20-1	NA	NA	TRBJ2-1	TGCAGTGCTAGTGAAGAGAGCTCCTACAATGAGCAGTTCTTC	CSASEESSYNEQFF
TRBV25-1	NA	NA	TRBJ1-1	TGTGCCAGCAGTGTAACAGGTCTCACTGAAGCTTTCTTT	CASSVTGLTEAFF
TRBV19	NA	NA	TRBJ1-3	TGTGCCAGTAGTAACCGGGACTTTCTCTCTGGAAACACCATATATTTT	CASSNRDFLSGNTIYF
TRBV28	NA	NA	TRBJ1-4	TGTGCCAGCAGGCTAAGATCAACTAATGAAAAACTGTTTTTT	CASRLRSTNEKLFF
TRBV18	once	NA	TRBJ2-3	TGTGCCAGCTCACCAGCGTGGGAAGGGGAGGCCTTAGATACGCAGTATTTT	CASSPAWEGEALDTQYF
TRBV6-5	NA	TRBD1	TRBJ2-7	TGTGCCAGCAGACCGGGACAGGGGTTCGAGCAGTACTTC	CASRPGQGFEQYF
TRBV5-4	NA	NA	TRBJ2-3	TGTGCCAGCAGCCTACCCCCCACAGATACGCAGTATTTT	CASSLPPTDTQYF
TRBV7-8	NA	TRBD1	TRBJ1-5	TGTGCCAGCAGCCCCTCCTCCGGGACAGCTAATCAGCCCCAGCATTTT	CASSPSSGTANQPQHF
TRBV6-1	NA	NA	TRBJ2-7	TGTGCCAGCAGTGACAGAAACTCCTACGAGCAGTACTTC	CASSDRNSYEQYF
TRBV6-5	NA	TRBD1	TRBJ1-2	TGTGCCAGCGGCAAACCGGGACAGGGGAGATATGGCTACACCTTC	CASGKPGQGRYGYTF
TRBV3-1/TRBV3-2	NA	NA	TRBJ1-2	TGTGCCAGCAGCCAAGGGGCCTATGGCTACACCTTC	CASSQGAYGYTF
TRBV5-1	NA	NA	TRBJ2-2	TGCGCCAGCAGTCCTCAGGGTGCGGCCGGGGAGCTGTTTTTT	CASSPQGAAGELFF
TRBV27	NA	NA	TRBJ1-6	TGTGCCAGCAGTTTATCCTCGGGTACCTATAATTCACCCCTCCACTTT	CASSLSSGTYNSPLHF
TRBV9	NA	NA	TRBJ2-1	TGTGCCAGCAGCGAGACCTCCTCAGGCTCCTACAATGAGCAGTTCTTC	CASSETSSGSYNEQFF
TRBV11-3	NA	TRBD1	TRBJ2-1	TGTGCCAGCAGCTTAGACATGGACAGGGGGCAGTTCTTC	CASSLDMDRGQFF